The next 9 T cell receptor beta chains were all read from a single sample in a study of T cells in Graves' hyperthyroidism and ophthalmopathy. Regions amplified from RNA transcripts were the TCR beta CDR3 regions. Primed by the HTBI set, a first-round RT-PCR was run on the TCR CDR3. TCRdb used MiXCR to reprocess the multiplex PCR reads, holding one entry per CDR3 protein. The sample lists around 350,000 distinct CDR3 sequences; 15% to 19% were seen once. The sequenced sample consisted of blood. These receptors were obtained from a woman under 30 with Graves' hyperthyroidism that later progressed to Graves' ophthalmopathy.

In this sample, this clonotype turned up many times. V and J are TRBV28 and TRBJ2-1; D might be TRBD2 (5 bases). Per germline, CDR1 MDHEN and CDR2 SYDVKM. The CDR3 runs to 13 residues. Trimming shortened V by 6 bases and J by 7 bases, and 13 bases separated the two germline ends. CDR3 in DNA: TGTGCCAGCAGCTTCACCTGGAGGAATGAGCAGTTCTTC. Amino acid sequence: CASSFTWRNEQFF.

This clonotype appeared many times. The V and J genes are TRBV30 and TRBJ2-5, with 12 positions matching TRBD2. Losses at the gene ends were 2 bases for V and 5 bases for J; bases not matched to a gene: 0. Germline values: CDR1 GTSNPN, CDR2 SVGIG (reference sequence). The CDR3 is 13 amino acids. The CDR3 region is CAWSLAGGETQYF. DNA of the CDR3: TGTGCCTGGAGTCTAGCGGGAGGGGAGACCCAGTACTTC.

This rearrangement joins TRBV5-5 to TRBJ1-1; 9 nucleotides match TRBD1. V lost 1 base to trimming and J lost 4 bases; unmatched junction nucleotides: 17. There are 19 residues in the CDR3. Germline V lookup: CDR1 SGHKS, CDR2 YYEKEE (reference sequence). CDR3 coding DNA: TGTGCCAGCAGCTTGACGCGGGTGGACAGGGGCCGGCGGGGCACTGAAGCTTTCTTT. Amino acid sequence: CASSLTRVDRGRRGTEAFF.

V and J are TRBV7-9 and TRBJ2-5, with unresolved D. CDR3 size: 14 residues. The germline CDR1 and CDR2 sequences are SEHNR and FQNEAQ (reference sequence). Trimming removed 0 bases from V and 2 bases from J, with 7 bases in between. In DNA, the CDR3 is TGTGCCAGCAGCTTAGCGACGGGTCAAGAGACCCAGTACTTC. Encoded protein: CASSLATGQETQYF.

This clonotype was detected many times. Here the CDR3 DNA reads TGCAGTGCTAGAGATTCGGGGGCTGAAGCTTTCTTT. Translating it yields CSARDSGAEAFF. The chain joins TRBV20-1 to TRBJ1-1, with TRBD1 as a possible D gene (5 bases). The CDR3 extends over 12 amino acids. Between the trimmed V and J ends, which lost 0 bases and 6 bases, there was a span of 8 bases. Germline V gene lookup returns CDR1 DFQATT and CDR2 SNEGSKA (reference sequence).

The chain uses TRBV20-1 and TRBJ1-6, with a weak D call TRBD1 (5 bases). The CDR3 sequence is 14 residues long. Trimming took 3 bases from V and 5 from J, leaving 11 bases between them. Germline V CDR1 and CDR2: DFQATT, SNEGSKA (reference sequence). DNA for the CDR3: TGCAGTGCTAGCCACGGGGCCGATAATTCACCCCTCCACTTT. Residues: CSASHGADNSPLHF.

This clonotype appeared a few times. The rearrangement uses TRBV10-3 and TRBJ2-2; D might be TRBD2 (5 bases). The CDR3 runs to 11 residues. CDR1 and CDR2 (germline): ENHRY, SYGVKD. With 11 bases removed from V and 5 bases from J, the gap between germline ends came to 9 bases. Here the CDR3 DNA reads TGTGCCGGAGGATATACCGGGGAGCTGTTTTTT. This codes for CAGGYTGELFF.

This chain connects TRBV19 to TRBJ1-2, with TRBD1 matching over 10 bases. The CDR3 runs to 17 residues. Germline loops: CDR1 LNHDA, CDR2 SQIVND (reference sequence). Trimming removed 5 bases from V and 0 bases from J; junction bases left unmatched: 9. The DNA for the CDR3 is TGTGCCAGTAGTCCCCGGGACAGGGGAGAAACTAACTATGGCTACACCTTC. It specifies CASSPRDRGETNYGYTF.

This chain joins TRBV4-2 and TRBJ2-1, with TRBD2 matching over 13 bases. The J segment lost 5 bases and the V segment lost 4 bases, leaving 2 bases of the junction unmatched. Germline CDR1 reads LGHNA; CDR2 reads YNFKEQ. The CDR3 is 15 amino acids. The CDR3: CASSRGLAGDNEQFF. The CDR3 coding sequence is TGTGCCAGCAGCCGCGGACTAGCGGGAGACAATGAGCAGTTCTTC.